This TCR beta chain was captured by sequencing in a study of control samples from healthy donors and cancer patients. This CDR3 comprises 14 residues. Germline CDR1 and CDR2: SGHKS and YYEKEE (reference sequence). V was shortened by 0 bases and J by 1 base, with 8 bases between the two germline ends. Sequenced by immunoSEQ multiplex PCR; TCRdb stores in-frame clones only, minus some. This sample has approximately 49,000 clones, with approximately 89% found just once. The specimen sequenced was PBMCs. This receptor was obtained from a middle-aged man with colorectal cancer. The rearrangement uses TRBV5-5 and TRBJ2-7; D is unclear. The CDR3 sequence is CASSLEQISYEQYF. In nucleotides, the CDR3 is TGTGCCAGCAGCTTGGAACAGATATCCTACGAGCAGTACTTC.